The entry below gives a single TCR beta chain sequence along with its context. What it binds is unknown. This sample was included in a study of cytomegalovirus exposure and HLA in healthy donors. The V gene end was trimmed by 5 bases and the J gene end by 9 bases; junction bases not matched to a gene: 6. The CDR3 totals 14 residues. Per the germline V gene, CDR1 is SGHAT and CDR2 is FQNNGV. Use of 60 Vbeta and 13 Jbeta primers characterized the PCR. Produced via immunoSEQ multiplex PCR; TCRdb's table is partial and in-frame only. The table has some 120,000 clones, 75% seen once. Donors were nominally healthy when sampled, though unrecorded immune exposures were likely. Regarding the study as a whole: Later findings reportedly placed an Asian-associated ancestry cluster below the approximately 620-donor mean for N-insertions. The classifier was said to identify cytomegalovirus status with high specificity and sensitivity.

The sequenced sample consisted of PBMCs. The chain joins TRBV11-2 to TRBJ1-6, with 8 positions matching TRBD1. The sequence came from a woman aged 40 to 50 in good health and CMV-seropositive. The CDR3 loop reads CASSLGQGTSPLHF. The CDR3 region has the DNA TGTGCCAGCAGCCTCGGACAGGGCACTTCACCCCTCCACTTT.